The clone carrying this T cell receptor beta chain was observed a few times. The data derive from a study of T-cell reconstitution after alpha-beta-depleted transplantation in children. The authors prepared the TCRbeta library with unique molecular identifiers. One entry per CDR3 protein, called by TCRdb with MiXCR from the PCR reads. This sample yields about 580,000 distinct CDR3 sequences, of which roughly 27% are seen a single time; around a third belongs to the top ten. The CDR3 is 13 residues long. Deletions cut 3 bases from V and 5 bases from J, with 10 bases between. Per germline, CDR1 LNHDA and CDR2 SQIVND (reference sequence).

Sequenced here: PBMCs, sampled before TCRalphabeta/CD19-depleted stem cell transplant. The sequence was obtained from a boy under three years old with Wiskott-Aldrich syndrome, due to receive a stem cell transplant. The chain recombines TRBV19 with TRBJ2-5; D not certain. The CDR3 loop is CASSIKRLETQYF. CDR3 sequence (DNA): TGTGCCAGTAGTATCAAAAGGCTGGAGACCCAGTACTTC.